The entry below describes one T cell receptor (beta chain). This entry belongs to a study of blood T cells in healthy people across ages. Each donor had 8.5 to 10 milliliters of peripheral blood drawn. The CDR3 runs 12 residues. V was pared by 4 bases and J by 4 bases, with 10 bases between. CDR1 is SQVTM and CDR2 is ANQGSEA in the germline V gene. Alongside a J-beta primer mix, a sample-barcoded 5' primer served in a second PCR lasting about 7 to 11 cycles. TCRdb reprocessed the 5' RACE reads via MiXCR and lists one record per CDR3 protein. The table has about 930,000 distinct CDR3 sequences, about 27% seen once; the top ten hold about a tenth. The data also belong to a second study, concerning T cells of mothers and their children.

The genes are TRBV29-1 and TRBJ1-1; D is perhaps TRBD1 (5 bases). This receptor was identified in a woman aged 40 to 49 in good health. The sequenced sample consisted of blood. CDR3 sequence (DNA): TGCAGCGTTGGGGGGGAGGGCACTGAAGCTTTCTTT. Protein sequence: CSVGGEGTEAFF.